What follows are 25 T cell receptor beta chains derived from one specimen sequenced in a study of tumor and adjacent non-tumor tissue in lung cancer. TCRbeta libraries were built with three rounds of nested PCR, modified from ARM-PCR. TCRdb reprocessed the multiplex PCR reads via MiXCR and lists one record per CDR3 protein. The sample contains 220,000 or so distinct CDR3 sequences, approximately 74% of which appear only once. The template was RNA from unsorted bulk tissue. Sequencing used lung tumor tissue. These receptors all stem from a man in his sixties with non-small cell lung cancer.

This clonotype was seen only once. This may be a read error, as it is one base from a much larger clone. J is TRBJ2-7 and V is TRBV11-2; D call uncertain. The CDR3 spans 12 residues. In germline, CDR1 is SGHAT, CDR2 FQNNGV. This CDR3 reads CAGSLGRYEQYF. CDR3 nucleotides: TGTGCCGGCAGCTTAGGCCGCTACGAGCAGTACTTC.

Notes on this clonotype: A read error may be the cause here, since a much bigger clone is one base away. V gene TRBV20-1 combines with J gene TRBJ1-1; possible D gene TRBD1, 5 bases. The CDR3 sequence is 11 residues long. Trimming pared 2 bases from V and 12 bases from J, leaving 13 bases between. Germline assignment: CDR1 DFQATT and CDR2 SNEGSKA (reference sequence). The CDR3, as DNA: TGCAGTGCTAGACAGACGAGGGGAACTTTCTTT. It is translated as CSARQTRGTFF.

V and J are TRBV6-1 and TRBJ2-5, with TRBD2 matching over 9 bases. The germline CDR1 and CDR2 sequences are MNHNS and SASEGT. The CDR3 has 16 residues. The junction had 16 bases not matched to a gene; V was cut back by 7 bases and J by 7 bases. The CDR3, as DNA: TGTGCCAGCACGACCGGGAATAGCGGGAGTGGGGTGACCCAGTACTTC. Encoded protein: CASTTGNSGSGVTQYF.

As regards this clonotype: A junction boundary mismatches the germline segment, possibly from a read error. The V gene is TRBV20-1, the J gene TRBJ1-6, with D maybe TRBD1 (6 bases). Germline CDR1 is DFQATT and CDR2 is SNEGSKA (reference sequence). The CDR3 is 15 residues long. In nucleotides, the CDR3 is TGCGGTGCTAGAGTCCCGCCAGGGGCGAATTCACCCCACCACTTT. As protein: CGARVPPGANSPHHF.

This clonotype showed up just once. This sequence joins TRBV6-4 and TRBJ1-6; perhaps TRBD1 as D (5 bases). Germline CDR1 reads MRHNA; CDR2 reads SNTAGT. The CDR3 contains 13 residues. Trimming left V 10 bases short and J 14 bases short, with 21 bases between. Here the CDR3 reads CATARERGSALHF. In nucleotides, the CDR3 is TGTGCCACCGCCAGGGAGAGAGGGTCAGCCCTCCACTTT.

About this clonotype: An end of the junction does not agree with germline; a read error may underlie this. The CDR3 region has the DNA TGCAGCGTAACCGGACAGGCTGGGGTCAACGTCCTGACTTTC. It encodes CSVTGQAGVNVLTF. The chain links TRBV29-1 to TRBJ2-6; TRBD1 aligns across 7 bases. The CDR3 length is 14 residues. The germline CDR1 and CDR2 sequences are SQVTM and ANQGSEA.

This CDR3 is CASSVGGLAYEQYF. CDR3 coding DNA: TGTGCCAGCAGCGTGGGGGGACTAGCCTACGAGCAGTACTTC. The rearrangement joins TRBV7-9 to TRBJ2-7; 8 nucleotides match TRBD2. Germline V CDR1 and CDR2: SEHNR, FQNEAQ (reference sequence). The CDR3 consists of 14 residues. V dropped 5 bases and J dropped 2; count of bases not matched to a gene: 5. Complete variable domain (other parts from reference TRBV7-9 and TRBJ2-7): DTGVSQNPRHKITKRGQNVTFRCDPISEHNRLYWYRQTLGQGPEFLTYFQNEAQLEKSRLLSDRFSAERPKGSFSTLEIQRTEQGDSAMYLCASSVGGLAYEQYFGPGTRLTVT.

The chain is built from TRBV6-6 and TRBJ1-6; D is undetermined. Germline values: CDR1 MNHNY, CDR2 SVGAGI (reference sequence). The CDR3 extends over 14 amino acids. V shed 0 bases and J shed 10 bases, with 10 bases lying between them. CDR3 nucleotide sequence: TGTGCCAGCAGTTACTCCTACAGTGAGTCACCCCTCCACTTT. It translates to CASSYSYSESPLHF.

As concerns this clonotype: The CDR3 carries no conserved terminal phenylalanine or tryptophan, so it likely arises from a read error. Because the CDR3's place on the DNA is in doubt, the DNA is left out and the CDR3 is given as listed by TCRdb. CDR3 sequence reads: CAWSPRDRDHTL. The rearrangement links TRBV30 to TRBJ1-2; the table gives TRBD1 as D, unverified against the DNA. Inclusive of both ends, the CDR3 amounts to 12 amino acids. Germline-derived CDR1 and CDR2 are GTSNPN and SVGIG (reference sequence).

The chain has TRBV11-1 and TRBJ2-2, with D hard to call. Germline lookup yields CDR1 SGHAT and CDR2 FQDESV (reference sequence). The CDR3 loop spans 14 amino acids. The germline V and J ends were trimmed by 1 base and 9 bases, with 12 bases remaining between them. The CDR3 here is CASSLVCAMRELFF. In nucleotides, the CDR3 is TGTGCCAGCAGCTTAGTGTGCGCGATGCGGGAGCTGTTTTTT.

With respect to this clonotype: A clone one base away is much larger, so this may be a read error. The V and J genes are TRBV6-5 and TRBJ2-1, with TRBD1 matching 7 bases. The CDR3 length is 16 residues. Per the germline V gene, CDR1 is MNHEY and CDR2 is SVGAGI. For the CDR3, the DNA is TGTGCCAGCAGTTACTTGAGACAGGGAAGGGTCAATGAGCGGTTCTTC. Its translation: CASSYLRQGRVNERFF.

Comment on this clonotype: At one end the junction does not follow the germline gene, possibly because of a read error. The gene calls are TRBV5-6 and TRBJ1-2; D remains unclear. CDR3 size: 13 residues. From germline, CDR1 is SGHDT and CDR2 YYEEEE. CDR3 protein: CASSPERNYSYTF. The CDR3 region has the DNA TGTGCCAGCAGTCCGGAAAGAAACTATAGCTACACCTTC.

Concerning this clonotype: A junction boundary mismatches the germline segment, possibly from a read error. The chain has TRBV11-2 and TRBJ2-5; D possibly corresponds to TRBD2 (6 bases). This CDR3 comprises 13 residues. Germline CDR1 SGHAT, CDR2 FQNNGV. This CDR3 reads CASTQRVLETHYF. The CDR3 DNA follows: TGTGCCAGCACGCAGCGGGTTTTAGAAACCCACTACTTC.

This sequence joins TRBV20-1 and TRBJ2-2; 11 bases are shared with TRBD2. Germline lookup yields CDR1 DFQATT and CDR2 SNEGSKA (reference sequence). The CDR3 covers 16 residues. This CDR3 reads CNATRPGTSGTGELFF. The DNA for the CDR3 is TGCAATGCCACTCGACCCGGGACTAGCGGCACCGGGGAGCTGTTTTTT.

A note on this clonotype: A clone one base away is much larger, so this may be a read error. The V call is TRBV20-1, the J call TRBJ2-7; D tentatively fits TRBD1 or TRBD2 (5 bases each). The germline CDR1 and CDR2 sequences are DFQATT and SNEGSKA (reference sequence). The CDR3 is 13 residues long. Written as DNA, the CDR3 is TGCAGTGATAGAGGGGCGTACTCCTACGAGCAGTACTTC. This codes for CSDRGAYSYEQYF.

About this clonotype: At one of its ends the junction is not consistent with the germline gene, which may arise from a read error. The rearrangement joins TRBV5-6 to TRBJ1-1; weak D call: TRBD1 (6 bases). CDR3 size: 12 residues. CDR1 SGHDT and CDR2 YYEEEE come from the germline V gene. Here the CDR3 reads CASSLVGGEALF. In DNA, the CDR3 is TGTGCCAGCAGCTTGGTAGGGGGTGAAGCTTTGTTT.

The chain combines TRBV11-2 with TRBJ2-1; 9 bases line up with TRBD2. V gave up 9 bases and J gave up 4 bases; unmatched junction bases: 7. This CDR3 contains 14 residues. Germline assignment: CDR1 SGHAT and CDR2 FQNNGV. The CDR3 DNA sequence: TGTGCCAGTCATAAAGCGGGGGGATACAATGAGCAGTTCTTC. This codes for CASHKAGGYNEQFF.

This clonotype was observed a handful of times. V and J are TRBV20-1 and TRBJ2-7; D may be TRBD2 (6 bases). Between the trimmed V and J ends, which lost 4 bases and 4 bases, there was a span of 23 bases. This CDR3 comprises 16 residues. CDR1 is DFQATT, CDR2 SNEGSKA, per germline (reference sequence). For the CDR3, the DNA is TGCAGTGCTACCGGACCAGGACTAACGGGAACATACGAGCAGTACTTC. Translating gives CSATGPGLTGTYEQYF.

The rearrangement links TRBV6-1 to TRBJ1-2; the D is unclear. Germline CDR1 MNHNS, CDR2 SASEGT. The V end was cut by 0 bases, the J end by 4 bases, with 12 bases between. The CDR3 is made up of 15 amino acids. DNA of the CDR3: TGTGCCAGCAGTGAAGCAGTGTACGCCTTCTATGGCTACACCTTC. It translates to CASSEAVYAFYGYTF.

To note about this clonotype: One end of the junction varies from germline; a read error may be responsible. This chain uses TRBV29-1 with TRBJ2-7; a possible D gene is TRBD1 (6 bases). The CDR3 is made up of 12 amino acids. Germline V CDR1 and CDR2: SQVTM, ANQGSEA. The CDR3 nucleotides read TGCAGCGCGGCCCGGACAGCGTACGAGCAATACTTC. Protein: CSAARTAYEQYF.

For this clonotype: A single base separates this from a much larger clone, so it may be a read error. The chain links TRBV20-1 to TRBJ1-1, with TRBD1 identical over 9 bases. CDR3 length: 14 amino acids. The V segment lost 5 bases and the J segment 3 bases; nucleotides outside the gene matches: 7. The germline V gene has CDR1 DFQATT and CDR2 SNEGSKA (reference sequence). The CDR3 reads CSAAQGARDTEAFF. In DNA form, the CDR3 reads TGCAGTGCTGCACAGGGGGCGCGCGACACTGAAGCTTTCTTT.

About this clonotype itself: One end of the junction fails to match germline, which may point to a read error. The CDR3 here is CSVRAGTSGNNEQSF. CDR3 bases: TGCAGCGTTCGAGCCGGGACTAGCGGGAACAATGAGCAGTCCTTC. The chain recombines TRBV29-1 with TRBJ2-1; 13 bases are a match to TRBD2. CDR3 length: 15 amino acids. CDR1 is SQVTM and CDR2 is ANQGSEA in the germline V gene.

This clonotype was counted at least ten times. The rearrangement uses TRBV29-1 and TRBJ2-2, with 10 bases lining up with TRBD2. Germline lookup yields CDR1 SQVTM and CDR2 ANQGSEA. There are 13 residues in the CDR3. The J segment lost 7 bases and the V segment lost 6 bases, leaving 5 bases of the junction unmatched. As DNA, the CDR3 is TGCAGCGTCGGGACTAGCGTCATCGGGGAGCTGTTTTTT. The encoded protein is CSVGTSVIGELFF.

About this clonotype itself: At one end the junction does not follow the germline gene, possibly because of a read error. The CDR3 bases are TGCAGCGTTGGTGAGGACTGGGCCACCGGGGAACTGTTTTTT. Amino acids: CSVGEDWATGELFF. The chain recombines TRBV29-1 with TRBJ2-2, with TRBD2 as a possible D gene (5 bases). Germline V CDR1 and CDR2: SQVTM, ANQGSEA. This CDR3 has 14 residues.

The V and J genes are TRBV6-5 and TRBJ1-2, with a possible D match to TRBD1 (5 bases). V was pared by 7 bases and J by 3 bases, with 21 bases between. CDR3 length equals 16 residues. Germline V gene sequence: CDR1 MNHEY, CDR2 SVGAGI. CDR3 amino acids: CASNYSVGVGDYGYTF. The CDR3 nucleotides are TGTGCCAGCAATTATTCAGTAGGGGTTGGGGACTATGGCTACACCTTC.